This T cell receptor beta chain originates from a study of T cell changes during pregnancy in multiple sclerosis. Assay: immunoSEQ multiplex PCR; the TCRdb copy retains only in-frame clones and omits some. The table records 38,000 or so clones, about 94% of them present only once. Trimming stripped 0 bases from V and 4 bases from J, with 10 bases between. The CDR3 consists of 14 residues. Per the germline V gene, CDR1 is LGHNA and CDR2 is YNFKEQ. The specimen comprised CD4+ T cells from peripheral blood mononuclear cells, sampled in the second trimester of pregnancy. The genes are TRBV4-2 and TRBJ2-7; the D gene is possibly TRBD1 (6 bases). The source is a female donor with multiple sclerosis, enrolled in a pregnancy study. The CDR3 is CASSQDRGFYEQYF. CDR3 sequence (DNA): TGTGCCAGCAGCCAAGACAGGGGTTTTTACGAGCAGTACTTC.